The 2 T cell receptor beta chains given below trace back to one sample, sequenced in a study of blood T cells in healthy people across ages. A second PCR of roughly 7 to 11 cycles used a sample-barcoded 5' primer and a J-beta primer mix. TCRdb processed the 5' RACE reads anew with MiXCR; each CDR3 protein has one entry. The table records around 600,000 distinct CDR3 sequences, 45% to 55% of them present only once. Sequenced: blood. All receptors come from a man older than 75 in good health.

This clonotype was seen a few times. The chain is built from TRBV5-1 and TRBJ2-1, with unresolved D. The CDR3 has 13 residues. The germline V gene has CDR1 SGHRS and CDR2 YFSETQ. V was trimmed by 0 bases and J by 5 bases, leaving 6 bases between them. The CDR3 sequence is CASSLDTHNEQFF. The CDR3 DNA is TGCGCCAGCAGCTTGGACACGCACAATGAGCAGTTCTTC.

This clonotype appeared once. The J gene is TRBJ1-2, the V gene TRBV6-5, with 7 bases lining up with TRBD1. Trimming took 8 bases from V and 3 from J; bases not matched to a gene: 12. The germline CDR1 and CDR2 sequences are MNHEY and SVGAGI. CDR3 length: 15 amino acids. The CDR3 loop is CASHKITGDHYGYTF. In DNA form, the CDR3 reads TGTGCCAGCCATAAGATCACAGGGGACCACTATGGCTACACCTTC.